There are a few counts of the clone carrying this TCR beta chain. Its antigen is unidentified. The record originates from a study of regulatory T cells in long-lasting Graves disease. Study findings and constraints: Sampling was limited to peripheral blood rather than thyroid tissue.

iRepertoire HTBI primers and Arm-PCR of CDR3 regions built TCR beta libraries. TCRdb re-called the multiplex PCR reads through MiXCR, storing one row per CDR3 protein. Of some 500,000 distinct CDR3 sequences listed, 13% are singletons. The time point is: newly diagnosed GD, antithyroid drugs for less than 3 months. The TCR library was made from RNA extracted from PBMCs. The patients were drawn from one endocrinology department in Xi'an, China. The germline gives CDR1 LNHNV, CDR2 YYDKDF (reference sequence). Between the trimmed V and J ends, which lost 4 bases and 2 bases, there was a span of 15 bases. The CDR3 has 15 amino acids. The same specimen was also included in a second study, on T cells in Graves' hyperthyroidism and ophthalmopathy. That paper notes: The hyperthyroidism patients had all been newly diagnosed, and their disease duration was under 2 months. Their ages ranged from 18 to 65 years. A patient was excluded if there was uncontrolled infection, other autoimmune disease, pregnancy or lactation.

Sample: peripheral blood mononuclear cells (PBMCs), taken at new diagnosis, from a patient treated with antithyroid drugs. This clonotype was obtained from a man younger than 45 with Graves disease. The chain combines TRBV15 with TRBJ2-7; no clear D gene. The CDR3 DNA is TGTGCCACCAGCACCCGTCGACTGGGAACCTACGAGCAGTACTTC. This sequence encodes CATSTRRLGTYEQYF.